The clone carrying this TCR beta chain was seen more than once but under ten times. This specimen belongs to a study of human T cells and chemical hapten exposure. From the RACE reads, TCRdb called clonotypes with MiXCR, one entry per CDR3 protein. This table holds tens of thousands of distinct CDR3 sequences, about 9.4% found once. Germline CDR1 SQVTM, CDR2 ANQGSEA. This CDR3 spans 14 amino acids. V was cut by 5 bases and J by 6 bases, with 20 bases left in between. Time point here: patch test 1, 2 weeks after DPC sensitization. Indicated treatment: therapeutic diphenylcyclopropenone sensitization with weekly scalp DPC.

This clonotype was obtained from a middle-aged woman with alopecia areata. Some clones in this sample may be carry-over from other donors' samples. The source was whole blood, collected in connection with sensitization to the hapten diphenylcyclopropenone (DPC). The rearrangement links TRBV29-1 to TRBJ2-7, with D possibly being TRBD1 (7 bases). CDR3 bases: TGCAGCGTTACCCCGGAGGGGGCCTTGGTCGAGCAGTACTTC. This gives the protein CSVTPEGALVEQYF.